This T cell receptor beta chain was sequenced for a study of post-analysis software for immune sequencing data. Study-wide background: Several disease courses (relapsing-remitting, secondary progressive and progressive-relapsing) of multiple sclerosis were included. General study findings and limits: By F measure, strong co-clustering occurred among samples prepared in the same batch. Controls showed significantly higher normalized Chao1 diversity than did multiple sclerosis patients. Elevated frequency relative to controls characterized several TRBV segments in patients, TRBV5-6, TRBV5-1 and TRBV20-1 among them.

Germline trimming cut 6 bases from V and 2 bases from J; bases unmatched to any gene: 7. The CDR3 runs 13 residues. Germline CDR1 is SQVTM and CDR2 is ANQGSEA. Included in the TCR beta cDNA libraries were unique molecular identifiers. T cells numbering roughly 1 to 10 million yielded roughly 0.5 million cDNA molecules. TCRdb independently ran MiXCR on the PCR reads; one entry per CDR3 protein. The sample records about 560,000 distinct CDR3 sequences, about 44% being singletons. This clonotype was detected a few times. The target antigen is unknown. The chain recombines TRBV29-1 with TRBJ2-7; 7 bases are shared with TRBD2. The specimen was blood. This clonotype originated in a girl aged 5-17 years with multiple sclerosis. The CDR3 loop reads CSVTGTITYEQYF. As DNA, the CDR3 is TGCAGCGTCACCGGGACTATAACCTACGAGCAGTACTTC.